The clone carrying this TCR beta chain was seen just once. What it binds is unknown. This entry comes from a study of cytomegalovirus exposure and HLA in healthy donors. For the study at large: A subsequent analysis stated that the roughly 120 validation repertoires were run on the same platform as the 550 to 750 first-cohort repertoires.

Sequencing used immunoSEQ multiplex PCR; TCRdb keeps in-frame clones, though not all of them. The sample contains over 200,000 clones, almost 90% of which appear only once. Looked up from germline, CDR1 is SNHLY and CDR2 is FYNNEI. The CDR3 contains 15 residues. V dropped 5 bases and J dropped 8 bases, with 19 bases sitting between them. General study points: The authors enumerated around 150 TCR beta chains as linked to cytomegalovirus. Rare TCR sequences predominated, though certain public TCRs were found in many donors. CMV antigen specificity was confirmed in vitro for three CMV-associated chains.

Sample: PBMCs. This TCR was sampled from a young woman in good health and CMV-seronegative. The chain couples TRBV2 to TRBJ2-1; weak D call: TRBD1 (7 bases). The CDR3 DNA follows: TGTGCCAGCAGTCCAGGGGGACTCCCCGGGGATGAGCAGTTCTTC. Residues: CASSPGGLPGDEQFF.